This T cell receptor beta chain originates from a study of shared clonotypes between healthy human individuals. General study findings and limits: Represented genetic and exposure-history diversity was restricted by having few donors.

About this clone: Its antigen is undetermined.

The repertoire was sequenced with immunoSEQ multiplex PCR; TCRdb's copy has only in-frame clones and lacks some. The sample includes 2 million to 2.5 million clones, nearly 97% seen only once; the top ten take around 0.13%. V was cut by 0 bases and J by 5 bases, with 15 bases left in between. CDR1 is SGHRS, CDR2 YFSETQ, per germline. This CDR3 has 15 residues. The study drew its donors from healthy HIV-negative adults without recent acute infections or vaccinations. CD4+ cells yielded CD45RA+ naive and CD45RA-negative memory subsets. This receptor was taken from a man between 18 and 35 years old in good health. Sequencing was carried out using naive CD4+ T cells sorted from blood. Subset of the sample: CD45RA+ positively selected. This chain uses TRBV5-1 with TRBJ2-7; tentatively, D is TRBD1 or TRBD2 (6 bases each). The CDR3 nucleotides are TGCGCCAGCAGCTTGGTATCAGGGGCGGGGAACGAGCAGTACTTC. Protein: CASSLVSGAGNEQYF.